This T cell receptor beta chain was found in a study of blood T cell repertoires in COVID-19. Study-wide background: From T cells, B-cell-depleted T cells, or PBMCs came the material, which was cDNA or gDNA.

Sequencing used immunoSEQ multiplex PCR; TCRdb keeps in-frame clones, though not all of them. The data hold 310,000 or so clones, with approximately 90% observed a single time. The CDR3 has 13 residues. CDR1 is SGDLS, CDR2 YYNGEE, per germline. V was clipped by 0 bases and J by 13 bases; unmatched bases: 6. The sequencing input was peripheral blood. The sequence came from a woman in her thirties with COVID-19, enrolled during active disease. This chain connects TRBV9 to TRBJ2-5, with 10 bases matching TRBD2. CDR3 region: CASSVAPTSGTYF. As DNA, the CDR3 is TGTGCCAGCAGCGTAGCCCCCACTAGCGGGACGTACTTC.